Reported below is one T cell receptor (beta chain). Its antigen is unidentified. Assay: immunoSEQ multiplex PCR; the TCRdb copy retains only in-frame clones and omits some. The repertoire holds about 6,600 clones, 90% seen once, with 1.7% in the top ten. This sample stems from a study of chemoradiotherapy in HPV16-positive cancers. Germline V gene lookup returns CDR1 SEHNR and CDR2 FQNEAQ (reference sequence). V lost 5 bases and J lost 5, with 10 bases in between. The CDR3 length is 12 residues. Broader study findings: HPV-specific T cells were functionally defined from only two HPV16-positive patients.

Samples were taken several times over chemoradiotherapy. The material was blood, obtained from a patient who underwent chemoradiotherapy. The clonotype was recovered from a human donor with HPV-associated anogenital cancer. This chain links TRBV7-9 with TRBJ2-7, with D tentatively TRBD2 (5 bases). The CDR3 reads CASSPGIDEQYF. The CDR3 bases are TGTGCCAGCAGCCCCGGGATTGACGAGCAGTACTTC.